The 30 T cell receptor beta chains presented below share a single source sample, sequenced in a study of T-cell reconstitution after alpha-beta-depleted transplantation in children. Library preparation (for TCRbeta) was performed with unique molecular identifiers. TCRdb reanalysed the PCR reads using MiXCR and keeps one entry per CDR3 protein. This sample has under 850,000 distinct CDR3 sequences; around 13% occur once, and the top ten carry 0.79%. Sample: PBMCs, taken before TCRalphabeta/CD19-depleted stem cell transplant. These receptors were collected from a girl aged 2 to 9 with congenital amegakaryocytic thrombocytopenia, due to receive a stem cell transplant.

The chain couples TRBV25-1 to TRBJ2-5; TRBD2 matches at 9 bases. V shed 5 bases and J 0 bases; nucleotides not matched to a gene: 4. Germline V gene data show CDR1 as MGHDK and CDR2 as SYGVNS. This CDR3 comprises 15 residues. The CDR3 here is CASSYSGRYQETQYF. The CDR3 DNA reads TGTGCCAGCAGTTATAGCGGGAGATACCAAGAGACCCAGTACTTC.

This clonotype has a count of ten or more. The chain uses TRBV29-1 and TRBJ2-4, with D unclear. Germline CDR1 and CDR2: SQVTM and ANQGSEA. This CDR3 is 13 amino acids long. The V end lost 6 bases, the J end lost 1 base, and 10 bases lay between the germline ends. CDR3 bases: TGCAGCGTCTCAGTATCGGCCAAAAACATTCAGTACTTC. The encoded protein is CSVSVSAKNIQYF. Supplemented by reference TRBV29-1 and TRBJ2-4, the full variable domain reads SAVISQKPSRDICQRGTSLTIQCQVDSQVTMMFWYRQQPGQSLTLIATANQGSEATYESGFVIDKFPISRPNLTFSTLTVSNMSPEDSSIYLCSVSVSAKNIQYFGAGTRLSVL.

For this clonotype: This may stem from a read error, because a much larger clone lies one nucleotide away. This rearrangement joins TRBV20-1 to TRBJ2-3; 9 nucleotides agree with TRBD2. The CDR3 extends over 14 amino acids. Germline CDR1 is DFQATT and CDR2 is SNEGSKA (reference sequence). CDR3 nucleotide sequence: TGCTGTGCTCCTCTAGCGGGATCAAGAGATACGCAGTATTTT. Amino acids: CCAPLAGSRDTQYF.

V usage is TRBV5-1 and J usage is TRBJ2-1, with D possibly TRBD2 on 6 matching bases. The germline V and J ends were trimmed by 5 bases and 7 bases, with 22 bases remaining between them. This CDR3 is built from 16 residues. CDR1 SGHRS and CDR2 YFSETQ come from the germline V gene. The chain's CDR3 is CASRGLPGATDNEQFF. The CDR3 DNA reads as TGCGCCAGCAGAGGACTTCCGGGAGCAACGGATAATGAGCAGTTCTTC.

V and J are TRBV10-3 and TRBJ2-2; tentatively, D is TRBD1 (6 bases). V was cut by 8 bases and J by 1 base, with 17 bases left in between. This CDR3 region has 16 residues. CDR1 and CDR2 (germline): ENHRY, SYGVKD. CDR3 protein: CAISMPGQMNTGELFF. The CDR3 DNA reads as TGTGCCATCTCCATGCCCGGACAGATGAACACCGGGGAGCTGTTTTTT.

As DNA, the CDR3 is TGTGCCAGTAGGCCTACAGGGAAGCAAGAGACCCAGTACTTC. Translated: CASRPTGKQETQYF. The rearrangement joins TRBV19 to TRBJ2-5; a possible D gene is TRBD1 (6 bases). V was clipped by 6 bases and J by 2 bases, with 13 bases between them. The germline V gene has CDR1 LNHDA and CDR2 SQIVND (reference sequence). The CDR3 extends over 14 amino acids. The complete variable domain, with remaining parts taken from reference TRBV19 and TRBJ2-5, reads DGGITQSPKYLFRKEGQNVTLSCEQNLNHDAMYWYRQDPGQGLRLIYYSQIVNDFQKGDIAEGYSVSREKKESFPLTVTSAQKNPTAFYLCASRPTGKQETQYFGPGTRLLVL.

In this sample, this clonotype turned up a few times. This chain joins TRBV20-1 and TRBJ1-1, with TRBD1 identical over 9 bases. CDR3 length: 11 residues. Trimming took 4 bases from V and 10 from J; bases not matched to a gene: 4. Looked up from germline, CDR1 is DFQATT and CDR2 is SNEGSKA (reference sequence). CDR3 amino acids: CSATLDRGAFF. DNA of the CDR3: TGCAGTGCTACCCTGGACAGGGGAGCTTTCTTT.

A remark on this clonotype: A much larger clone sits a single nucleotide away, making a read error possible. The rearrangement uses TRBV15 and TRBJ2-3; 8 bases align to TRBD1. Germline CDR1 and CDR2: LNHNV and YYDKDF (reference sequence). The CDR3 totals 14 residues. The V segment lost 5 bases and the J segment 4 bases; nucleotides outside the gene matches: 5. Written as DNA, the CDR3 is TGTGCCACCAGCTGCGACAGGGGAGCAGATACGCAGTATTTT. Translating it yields CATSCDRGADTQYF.

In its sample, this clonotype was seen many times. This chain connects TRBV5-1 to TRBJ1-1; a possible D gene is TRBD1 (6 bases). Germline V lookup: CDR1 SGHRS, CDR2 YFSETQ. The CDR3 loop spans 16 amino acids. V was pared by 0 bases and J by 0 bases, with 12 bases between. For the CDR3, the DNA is TGCGCCAGCAGCTTGGCAGGGGACCACATGAACACTGAAGCTTTCTTT. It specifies CASSLAGDHMNTEAFF.

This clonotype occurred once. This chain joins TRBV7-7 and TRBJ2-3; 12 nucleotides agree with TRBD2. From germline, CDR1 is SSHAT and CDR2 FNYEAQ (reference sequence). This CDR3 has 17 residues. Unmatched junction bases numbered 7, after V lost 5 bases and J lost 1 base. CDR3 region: CASSRLAGAGGTDTQYF. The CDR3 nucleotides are TGTGCCAGCAGCCGACTAGCGGGAGCGGGCGGCACAGATACGCAGTATTTT.

CDR3 nucleotides: TGTGCCAGCAGCTCCATTAAACAGGGTCGGGGCTACACCTTC. Its protein is CASSSIKQGRGYTF. The chain joins TRBV3-1 to TRBJ1-2; tentative D call: TRBD1 (6 bases). The V gene lost 5 bases and the J gene lost 8 bases, with 18 bases spanning the gap. This CDR3 has 14 residues. Germline CDR1 LGHDT, CDR2 YNNKEL (reference sequence).

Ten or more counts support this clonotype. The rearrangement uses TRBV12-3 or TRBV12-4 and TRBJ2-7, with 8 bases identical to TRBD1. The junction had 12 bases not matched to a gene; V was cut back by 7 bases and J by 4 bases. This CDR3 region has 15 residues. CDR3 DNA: TGTGCCAGCACCCTGTGGCAGGGGGCGACATACGAGCAGTACTTC. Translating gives CASTLWQGATYEQYF.

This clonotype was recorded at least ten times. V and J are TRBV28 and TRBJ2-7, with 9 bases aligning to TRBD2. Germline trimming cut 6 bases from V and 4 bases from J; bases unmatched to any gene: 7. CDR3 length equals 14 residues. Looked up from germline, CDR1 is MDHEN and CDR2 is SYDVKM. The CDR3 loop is CASRPGLATYEQYF. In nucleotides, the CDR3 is TGTGCCAGCAGACCCGGACTAGCGACATACGAGCAGTACTTC.

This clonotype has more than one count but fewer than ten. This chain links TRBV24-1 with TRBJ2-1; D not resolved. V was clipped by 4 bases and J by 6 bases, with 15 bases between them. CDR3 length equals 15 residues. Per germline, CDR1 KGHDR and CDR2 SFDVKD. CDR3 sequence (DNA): TGTGCCACCAGTGACCCAAGCAGGAGTGGCAATGAGCAGTTCTTC. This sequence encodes CATSDPSRSGNEQFF.

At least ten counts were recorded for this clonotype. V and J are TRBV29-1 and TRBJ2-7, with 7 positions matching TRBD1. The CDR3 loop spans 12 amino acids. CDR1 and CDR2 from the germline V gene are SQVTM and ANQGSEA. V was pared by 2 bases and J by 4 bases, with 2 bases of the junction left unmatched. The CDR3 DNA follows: TGCAGCGTTGAAACAGGGGTGTACGAGCAGTACTTC. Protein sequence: CSVETGVYEQYF.

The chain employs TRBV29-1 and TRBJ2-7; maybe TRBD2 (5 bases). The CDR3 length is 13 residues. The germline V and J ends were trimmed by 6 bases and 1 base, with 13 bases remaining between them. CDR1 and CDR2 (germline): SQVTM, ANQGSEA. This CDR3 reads CSVRPPGSYEQYF. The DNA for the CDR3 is TGCAGCGTCCGTCCTCCGGGGTCCTACGAGCAGTACTTC.

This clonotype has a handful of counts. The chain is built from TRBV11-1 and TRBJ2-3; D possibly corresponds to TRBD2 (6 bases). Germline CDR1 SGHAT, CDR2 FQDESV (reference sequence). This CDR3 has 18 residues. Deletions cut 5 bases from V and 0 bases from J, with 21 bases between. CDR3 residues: CASSPTRRDWESTDTQYF. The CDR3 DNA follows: TGTGCCAGCAGCCCTACACGGCGGGACTGGGAAAGCACAGATACGCAGTATTTT. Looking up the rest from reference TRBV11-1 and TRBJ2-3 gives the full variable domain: EAEVAQSPRYKITEKSQAVAFWCDPISGHATLYWYRQILGQGPELLVQFQDESVVDDSQLPKDRFSAERLKGVDSTLKIQPAELGDSAMYLCASSPTRRDWESTDTQYFGPGTRLTVL.

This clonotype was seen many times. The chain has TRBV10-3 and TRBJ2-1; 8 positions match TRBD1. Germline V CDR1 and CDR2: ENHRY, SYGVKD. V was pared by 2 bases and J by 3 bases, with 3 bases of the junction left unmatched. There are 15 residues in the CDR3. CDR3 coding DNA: TGTGCCATCAGTGAGAGGACAGGGCTCTACAATGAGCAGTTCTTC. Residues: CAISERTGLYNEQFF.

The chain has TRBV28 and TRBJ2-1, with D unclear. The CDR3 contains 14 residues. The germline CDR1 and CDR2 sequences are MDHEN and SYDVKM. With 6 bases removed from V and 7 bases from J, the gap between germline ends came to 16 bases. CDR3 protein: CASRLHPPSNEQFF. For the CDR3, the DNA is TGTGCCAGCAGGCTGCACCCGCCGAGTAATGAGCAGTTCTTC.

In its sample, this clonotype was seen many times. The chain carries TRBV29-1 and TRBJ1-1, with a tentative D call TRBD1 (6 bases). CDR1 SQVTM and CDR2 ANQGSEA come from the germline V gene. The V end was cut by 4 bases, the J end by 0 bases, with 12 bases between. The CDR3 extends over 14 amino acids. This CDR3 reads CSVVAGDLNTEAFF. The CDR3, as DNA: TGCAGCGTTGTGGCAGGGGATTTGAACACTGAAGCTTTCTTT.

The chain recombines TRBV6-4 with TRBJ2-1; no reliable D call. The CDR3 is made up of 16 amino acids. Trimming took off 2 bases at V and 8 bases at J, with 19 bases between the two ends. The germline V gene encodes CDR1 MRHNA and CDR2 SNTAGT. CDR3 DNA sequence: TGTGCCAGCAGTGACCCTGTGTTTTCCAGGAGCCATGAGCAGTTCTTC. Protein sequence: CASSDPVFSRSHEQFF.

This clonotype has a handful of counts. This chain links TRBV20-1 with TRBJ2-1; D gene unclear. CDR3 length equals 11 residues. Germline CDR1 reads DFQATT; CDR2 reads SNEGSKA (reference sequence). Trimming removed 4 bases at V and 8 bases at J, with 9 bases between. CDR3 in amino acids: CSAIPRHEQFF. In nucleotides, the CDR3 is TGCAGTGCTATCCCCCGGCATGAGCAGTTCTTC.

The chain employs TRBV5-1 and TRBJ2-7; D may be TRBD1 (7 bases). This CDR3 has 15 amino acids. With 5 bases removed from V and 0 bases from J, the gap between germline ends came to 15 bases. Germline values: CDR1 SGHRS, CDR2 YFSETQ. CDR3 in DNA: TGCGCCAGCAGACGCGGCGGGACAGCCTCCTACGAGCAGTACTTC. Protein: CASRRGGTASYEQYF.

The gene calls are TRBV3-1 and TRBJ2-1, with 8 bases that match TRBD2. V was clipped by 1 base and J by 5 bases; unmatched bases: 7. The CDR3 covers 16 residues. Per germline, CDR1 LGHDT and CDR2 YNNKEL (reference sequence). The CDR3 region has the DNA TGTGCCAGCAGCCAAGCGGGGACGGGAGGGGACAATGAGCAGTTCTTC. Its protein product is CASSQAGTGGDNEQFF.

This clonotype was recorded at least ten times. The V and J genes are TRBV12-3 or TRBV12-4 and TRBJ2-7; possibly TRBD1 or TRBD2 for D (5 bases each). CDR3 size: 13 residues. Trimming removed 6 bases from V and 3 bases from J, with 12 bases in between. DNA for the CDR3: TGTGCCAGCAGCAGCCGGGACCTCTACGAGCAGTACTTC. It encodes CASSSRDLYEQYF.

The CDR3 loop reads CASSLGTSRTADYEQYF. In nucleotides, the CDR3 is TGCGCCAGCAGCTTGGGAACTTCTCGGACAGCCGACTACGAGCAGTACTTC. This rearrangement joins TRBV5-1 to TRBJ2-7, with D tentatively TRBD1 (6 bases). Germline-derived CDR1 and CDR2 are SGHRS and YFSETQ. Trimming stripped 0 bases from V and 3 bases from J, with 19 bases between. This CDR3 has 17 residues.

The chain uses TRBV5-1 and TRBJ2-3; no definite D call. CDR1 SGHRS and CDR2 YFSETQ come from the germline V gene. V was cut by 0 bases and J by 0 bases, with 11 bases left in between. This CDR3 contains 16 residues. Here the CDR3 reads CASSLVWARSTDTQYF. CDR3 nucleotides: TGCGCCAGCAGCTTGGTCTGGGCCAGAAGCACAGATACGCAGTATTTT.

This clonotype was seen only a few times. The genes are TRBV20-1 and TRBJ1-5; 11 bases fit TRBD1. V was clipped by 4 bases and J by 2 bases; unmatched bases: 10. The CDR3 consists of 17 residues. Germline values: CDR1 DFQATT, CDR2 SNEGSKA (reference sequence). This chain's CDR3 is CSATRDRGFMGNQPQHF. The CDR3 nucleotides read TGCAGTGCTACCCGGGACAGGGGGTTTATGGGCAATCAGCCCCAGCATTTT.

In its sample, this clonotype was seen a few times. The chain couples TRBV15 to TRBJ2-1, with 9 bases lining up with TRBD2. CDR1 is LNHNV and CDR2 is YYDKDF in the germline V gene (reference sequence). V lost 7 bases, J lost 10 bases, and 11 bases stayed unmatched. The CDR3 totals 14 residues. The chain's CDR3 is CATKEELAGIEQFF. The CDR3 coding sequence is TGTGCCACCAAGGAAGAGCTAGCGGGAATCGAGCAGTTCTTC.

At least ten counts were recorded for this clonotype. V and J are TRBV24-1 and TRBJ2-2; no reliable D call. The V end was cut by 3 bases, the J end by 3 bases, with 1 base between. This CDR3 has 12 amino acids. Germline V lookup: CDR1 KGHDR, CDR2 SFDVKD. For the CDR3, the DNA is TGTGCCACCAGTGATGACACCGGGGAGCTGTTTTTT. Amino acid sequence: CATSDDTGELFF.